This T cell receptor beta chain comes out of a study of T cell changes during pregnancy in multiple sclerosis. Method: immunoSEQ multiplex PCR; TCRdb's copy keeps in-frame clones and lacks some. The sample lists around 67,000 clones, about nine tenths occurring once. The J segment lost 2 bases and the V segment lost 6 bases, leaving 7 bases of the junction unmatched. The CDR3 sequence is 15 residues long. The V gene's germline CDR1 is KGHSH and CDR2 LQKENI. The rearrangement joins TRBV18 to TRBJ2-1; 7 bases are a match to TRBD1. The source material was peripheral blood, sampled in the first trimester of pregnancy. This receptor was taken from a female donor with multiple sclerosis, enrolled in a pregnancy study. The CDR3 nucleotides read TGTGCCAGCTCTGACCGACAGGGCGCCTACAATGAGCAGTTCTTC. This gives the protein CASSDRQGAYNEQFF.